Described below is a single T cell receptor beta chain sequence and its context. What it recognizes is unknown. Germline-derived CDR1 and CDR2 are GTSNPN and SVGIG (reference sequence). CDR3 length equals 12 residues. V was cut by 8 bases and J by 0 bases, with 8 bases left in between. Stated treatment: roughly ten-day PBMC culture with coronavirus spike peptide pools or control peptides (ViraFEST assay). Wells that each held roughly 2 million PBMCs were cultured with around 9.4 IU/ml IL-2 and approximately 9.6 ug/ml peptide pools. This entry comes from a study of vaccination and CD4 T cells after COVID-19. Study summary: Either a CEFX pool, an HIV-1 Nef pool, or no peptide was added to control cultures.

The Oncomine TCR Beta short-read assay sequenced DNA from cultured CD4+ T cells. Genomic DNA from cultured CD4+ T cells was extracted. One entry per CDR3 protein results from TCRdb running MiXCR on the PCR reads. The profile shows under 25,000 distinct CDR3 sequences, under 30% of them singletons. The source material was cultured CD4+ T cells from blood. The chain combines TRBV30 with TRBJ2-1; D is uncertain. This clonotype was sampled from a human donor with COVID-19. The CDR3 loop reads CAQISSYNEQFF. CDR3 nucleotide sequence: TGTGCCCAGATTAGCTCCTACAATGAGCAGTTCTTC.